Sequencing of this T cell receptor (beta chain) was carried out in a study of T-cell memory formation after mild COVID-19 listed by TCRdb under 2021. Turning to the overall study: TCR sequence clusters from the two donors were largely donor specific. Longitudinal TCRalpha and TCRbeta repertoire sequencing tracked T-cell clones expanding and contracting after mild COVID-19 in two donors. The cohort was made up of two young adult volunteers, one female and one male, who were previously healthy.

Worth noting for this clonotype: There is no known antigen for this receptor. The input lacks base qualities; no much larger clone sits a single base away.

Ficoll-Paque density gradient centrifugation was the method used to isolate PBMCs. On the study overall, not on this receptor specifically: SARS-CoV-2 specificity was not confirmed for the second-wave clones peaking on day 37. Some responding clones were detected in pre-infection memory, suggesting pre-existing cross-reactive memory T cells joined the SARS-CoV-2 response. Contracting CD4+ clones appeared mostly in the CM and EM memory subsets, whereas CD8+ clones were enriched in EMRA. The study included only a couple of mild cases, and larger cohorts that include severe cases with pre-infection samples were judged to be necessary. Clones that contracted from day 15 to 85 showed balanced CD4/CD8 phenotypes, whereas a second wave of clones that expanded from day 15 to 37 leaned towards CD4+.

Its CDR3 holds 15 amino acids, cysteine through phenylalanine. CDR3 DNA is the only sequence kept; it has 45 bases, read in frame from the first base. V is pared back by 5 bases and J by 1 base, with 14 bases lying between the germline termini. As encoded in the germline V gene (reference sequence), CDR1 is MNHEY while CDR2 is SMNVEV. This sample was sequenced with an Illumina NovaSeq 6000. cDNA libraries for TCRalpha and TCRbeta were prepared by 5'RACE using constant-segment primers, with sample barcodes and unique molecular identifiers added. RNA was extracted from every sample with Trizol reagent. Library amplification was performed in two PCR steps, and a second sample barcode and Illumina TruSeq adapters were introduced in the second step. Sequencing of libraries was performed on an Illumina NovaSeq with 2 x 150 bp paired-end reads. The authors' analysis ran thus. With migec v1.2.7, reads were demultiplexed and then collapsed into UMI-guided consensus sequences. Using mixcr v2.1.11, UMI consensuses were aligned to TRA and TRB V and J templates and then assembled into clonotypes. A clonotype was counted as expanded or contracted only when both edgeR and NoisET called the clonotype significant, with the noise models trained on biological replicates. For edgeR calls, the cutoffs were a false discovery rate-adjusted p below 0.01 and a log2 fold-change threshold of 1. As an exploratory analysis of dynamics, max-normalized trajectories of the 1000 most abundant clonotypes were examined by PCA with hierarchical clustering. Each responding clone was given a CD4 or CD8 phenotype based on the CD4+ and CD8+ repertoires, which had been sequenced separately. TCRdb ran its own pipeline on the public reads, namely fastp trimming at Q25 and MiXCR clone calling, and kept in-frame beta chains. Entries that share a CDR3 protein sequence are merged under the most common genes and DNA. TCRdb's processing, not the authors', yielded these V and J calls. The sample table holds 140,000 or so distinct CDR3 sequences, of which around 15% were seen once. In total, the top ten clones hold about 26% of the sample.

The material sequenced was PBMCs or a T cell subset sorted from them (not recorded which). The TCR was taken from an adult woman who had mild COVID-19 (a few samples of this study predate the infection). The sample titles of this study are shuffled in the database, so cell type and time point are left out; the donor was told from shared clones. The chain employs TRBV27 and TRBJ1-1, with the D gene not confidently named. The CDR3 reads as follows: CASSLSSGQNTEAFF. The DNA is TGTGCCAGCAGTCTCAGTTCTGGGCAGAACACTGAAGCTTTCTTT.